These 9 T cell receptor beta chains came from one sample sequenced in a study of T cells in women clearing cervical HPV infection (dated 2018 in TCRdb). The method was the immunoSEQ multiplex PCR assay. TCRdb took this table from immuneACCESS and kept in-frame rearrangements with V and J called. Such tables lack part of the clones; where checked against another copy, unresolved V genes explain under half of the gap, and the rest is unexplained. This specimen's table enumerates some 40,000 clones. The ten most abundant clones make up around 1.3% of the sample. Source material: blood buffy coat. These receptor sequences come from a woman between 18 and 70 years old with a cervical HPV16 infection that either progressed to CIN3+ or cleared (not recorded which).

About this clone: The read terminates 3 residues ahead of where the CDR3 ends, so the germline J gene completes it. The gene calls are TRBV18 and TRBJ1-5; 7 bases match TRBD1. This CDR3 has 16 residues. Germline assignment: CDR1 KGHSH and CDR2 LQKENI. The J segment lost 5 bases and the V segment lost 4 bases, leaving 11 bases of the junction unmatched. CDR3 protein: CASSLTGAGGDQPQHF. Incomplete CDR3 DNA: TGTGCCAGCTCACTAACAGGGGCTGGAGGGGATCAGCCC.

Details on this clone: The read gets to within 3 residues of the CDR3 end, and the germline J gene fills in the rest. The chain has TRBV29-1 and TRBJ1-2; D is uncertain. There are 13 residues in the CDR3. CDR1 SQVTM and CDR2 ANQGSEA come from the germline V gene. V lost 2 bases, J lost 4 bases, and 11 bases lay in between. The CDR3 DNA, read in part, is TGCAGCGTTGAACCAGGCACCACCTATGGC. Amino acid sequence: CSVEPGTTYG. The whole CDR3 region reads CSVEPGTTYGYTF.

Turning to this clone: The DNA ends 3 residues before the CDR3 does, and the rest of the CDR3 is filled in from the germline J gene. The rearrangement links TRBV7-9 to TRBJ2-3; 7 bases are shared with TRBD1. Germline CDR1 and CDR2: SEHNR and FQNEAQ (reference sequence). Trimming cost V 7 bases and J 0 bases; bases outside gene matches: 4. There are 14 residues in the CDR3. CDR3 DNA (partial): TGTGCCAGCACTCGGGACAGTAGCACAGATACG. Amino acids: CASTRDSSTDT. The complete CDR3 sequence is CASTRDSSTDTQYF.

A remark on this clone: The CDR3 end lies 3 residues beyond the end of the read and is filled in from the germline J gene. The chain recombines TRBV7-7 with TRBJ2-5; D might be TRBD2 (6 bases). Germline loops: CDR1 SSHAT, CDR2 FNYEAQ (reference sequence). The CDR3 extends over 14 amino acids. Trimming removed 0 bases from V and 5 bases from J, with 10 bases in between. Here the CDR3 reads CASSLARGYETQYF. The sequenced part of the CDR3 DNA is TGTGCCAGCAGCTTAGCGCGGGGATACGAGACC.

With respect to this clone: The CDR3 end lies 3 residues beyond the end of the read and is filled in from the germline J gene. V gene TRBV7-3 combines with J gene TRBJ1-1, with TRBD1 matching over 7 bases. From germline, CDR1 is SGHTA and CDR2 FQGTGA. The ends lost 5 bases at V and 4 bases at J; junction bases unmatched: 4. This CDR3 has 13 amino acids. Partial CDR3 DNA: TGTGCCAGCAGCCAACAGGGGTTCACTGAA. Residues: CASSQQGFTE. The complete CDR3 sequence is CASSQQGFTEAFF. Drawing the rest from reference TRBV7-3 and TRBJ1-1, the complete variable domain is GAGVSQTPSNKVTEKGKYVELRCDPISGHTALYWYRQSLGQGPEFLIYFQGTGAADDSGLPNDRFFAVRPEGSVSTLKIQRTERGDSAVYLCASSQQGFTEAFFGQGTRLTVV.

A word on this clone: The read ends 3 residues early relative to the CDR3; the germline J gene fills the gap. The chain couples TRBV2 to TRBJ1-1; D is uncertain. Germline loops: CDR1 SNHLY, CDR2 FYNNEI. This CDR3 contains 13 residues. V lost 8 bases to trimming and J lost 1 base, with 11 bases between them. The CDR3 region is CASSRGQNTEAFF. Incomplete CDR3 DNA: TGTGCCAGCTCCCGGGGTCAGAACACTGAA.

As to this clone: The read terminates 3 residues ahead of where the CDR3 ends, so the germline J gene completes it. J is TRBJ2-1 and V is TRBV10-2; D remains unclear. The CDR3 runs to 11 residues. Per the germline V gene, CDR1 is WSHSY and CDR2 is SAAADI. Trimming took 7 bases from V and 3 from J, leaving 4 bases between them. The covered CDR3 bases are TGCGCCAGCACCAACTACAATGAG. This gives the protein CASTNYNE. The full CDR3 protein is CASTNYNEQFF.

With regard to this clone: Coverage ceases 3 residues before the CDR3 finishes, and the germline J gene fills in the end. The chain employs TRBV7-9 and TRBJ2-7, with a weak D call TRBD2 (6 bases). In germline, CDR1 is SEHNR, CDR2 FQNEAQ (reference sequence). Trimming removed 4 bases at V and 0 bases at J, with 13 bases between. The CDR3 is 15 residues long. CDR3 bases read: TGTGCCAGCAGCTCGGACTACGATAGCTCCTACGAG. This encodes CASSSDYDSSYE. The entire CDR3 is CASSSDYDSSYEQYF.

As regards this clone: The read ends 3 residues before the CDR3 terminus; that terminus is restored from the germline J gene. The chain employs TRBV6-2 or TRBV6-3 and TRBJ2-2; 14 bases map to TRBD2. This CDR3 contains 17 residues. The germline gives CDR1 MNHEY, CDR2 SVGEGT. The trim removed 0 bases at V and 5 bases at J, leaving 2 bases unmatched. The covered CDR3 bases are TGTGCCAGCAGTTACTCGGGACTAGCGGGAGTTACCGGGGAG. Its translation: CASSYSGLAGVTGE. The entire CDR3 reads CASSYSGLAGVTGELFF.